The T cell receptor (beta chain) under discussion was sequenced for a study of beta chain features in type 1 diabetes (dated by TCRdb to 2016 to 2018). Notes on the research overall: No differences in mean age, gender distribution, total cell number or subset yield were found between patients and healthy donors. The study compared the TCRB repertoires of sorted circulating CD4+ T cell subsets in recently diagnosed type 1 diabetes patients with those in matched healthy donors. Whereas all 28 donors provided naive and central memory subsets, regulatory and stem cell-like memory subsets were isolated from just 8 patients and roughly 8 healthy donors. A total of under 140,000,000 sorted cells were examined across all samples, and the number of cells per subset was strongly correlated with RNA yield. Results the study describes overall, beyond this receptor: In all four CD4+ subsets, TCRB CDR3 length was moderately but significantly shorter in type 1 diabetes patients. Naive, central memory and regulatory TCRB repertoires appeared more similar among patients than among healthy donors. At VDJ recombination sites, patients with type 1 diabetes made fewer insertions and deleted more nucleotides, a pattern implying thymic rearrangement abnormalities. Because small numbers of individuals were included in the HLA sub-analyses, any influence of HLA type on TCRB rearrangement was left unresolved. PCR might favor shorter templates, but patient and control samples were amplified and corrected together, so any skew would affect both groups equally. Because cDNA rather than genomic DNA was sequenced, highly expressing activated cells could have been over-represented, although no difference in activation and CD3 levels was found between groups.

Germline trimming amounts to 4 bases on V and 5 bases on J, with 6 as the count of junction bases outside the gene matches. According to the germline V gene, CDR1 reads SQVTM and CDR2 reads ANQGSEA. The CDR3 covers 13 residues, taking in both the cysteine and the phenylalanine. CDR3 DNA is the only sequence kept; it has 39 bases, read in frame from the first base. All of the isolated RNA was reverse transcribed with the High Capacity cDNA Reverse Transcription Kit, so expressed TCRB transcripts were sequenced. Deep immunoSEQ sequencing was applied to naive, central memory and regulatory T cell samples, giving an average of roughly 3.5 million total reads per sample. After sorted cells were lysed in RLT buffer, RNA was extracted with DNase-treated RNeasy Micro or Mini kits, with the choice depending on cell number. To prevent cross-contamination, each cell subset was processed individually, whereas patient and healthy donor samples were processed jointly. TCRB sequences were amplified from cDNA with the immunoSEQ multiplex PCR, producing 87-bp fragments spanning the CDR3 region. Amplicons were sequenced on the Illumina HiSeq platform. Per the source publication's procedure: Synthetic template baselines were used to correct PCR bias computationally, reads within Hamming distance 2 were collapsed, and singletons that could not be merged were discarded. Reads were aligned against IMGT to assign V, D and J genes, CDR3 length and insertions or deletions at six rearrangement sites. Within each subset, clonotype counts were normalized to sorted cell number, and only after that were true diversity and Gini coefficients computed with the tcR R package. Repertoire sharing was quantified using the overlap coefficient calculated on TCRB nucleotide sequences. Out-of-frame TCRB sequences from naive cells were analyzed as a proxy for the pre-selection repertoire. The source is immuneACCESS, and TCRdb retained only in-frame sequences with V and J called. Part of the clones is not carried over; for the studies checked, unresolved V genes explain less than half of this, and the remainder is unexplained. The DNA was the basis for D and trimming; V, J and clone size are from that table. Within this sample are some 150,000 clones, with 10% of them counted one time only. Jointly, the top ten make up around 1.2% of the sample.

Of note for this clone: Its antigen remains unidentified. Base qualities are not recorded, but no much larger clone differs from it by a single base.

From each donor, a single peripheral blood sample of about 100 mL on average was drawn into heparinised tubes. Using a panel that included CD45RO, CCR7, CD25, CD127, CD95 and CD27, naive, central memory, regulatory and stem cell-like memory CD4+ T cells were sorted on a BD FACSAria II. Every sorted population had a purity above 98%. Right away, PBMCs were isolated by Lymphoprep density gradient centrifugation and were stained directly, with no culture step. To minimize batch effects, samples were stained and sorted in pairs, one healthy donor with one patient per experiment. The TCR originated in a man aged 18 to 29 in good health. The chain is encoded by TRBV29-1 joined to TRBJ2-3; TRBD1 fits 7 bases in the junction. Sequencing used naive CD4+ T cells from blood. In the paper's terms, the cell subset or site label means: true naive CD4+ T cells. At the DNA level, the sequence is TGCAGCGTTGGCCCTTCAGGGGGAGATACGCAGTATTTT. This is translated as CSVGPSGGDTQYF.